Listed below are T cell receptor beta chains from one sample, sequenced in a study of CD8+ T cells in alopecia areata. Generated by immunoSEQ multiplex PCR, the TCRdb table keeps only in-frame clones and is missing some. Seen here are 250,000 or so clones, 67% observed once, and the top ten hold more than 0.95%. Source: CD4+ T cells sorted from blood, taken at week 0. The receptors were sampled from a human donor with alopecia areata. Each CDR3 is given with its conserved first and last residue. The D gene is left open where the match is weak. Expanded clones get a size class; other rows say once, few or many, or leave the size out.

clone size | D gene | J gene | CDR3 length | V gene | CDR3 DNA | CDR3 protein
NA | NA | TRBJ2-1 | 15 | TRBV11-1 | TGTGCCAGCAGCTTAGAAAACAGGGAATGGAATGAGCAGTTCTTC | CASSLENREWNEQFF
NA | NA | TRBJ2-3 | 12 | TRBV30 | TGTGCCTGGAGTGTAATAGGAGATACGCAGTATTTT | CAWSVIGDTQYF
NA | NA | TRBJ1-5 | 17 | TRBV30 | TGTGCCTGGAGTGACCCTAATTTGGGGGTATGGAATCAGCCCCAGCATTTT | CAWSDPNLGVWNQPQHF
NA | NA | TRBJ1-4 | 14 | TRBV7-9 | TGTGCCAGCAGCCCGGGGACTGCAGATGAAAAACTGTTTTTT | CASSPGTADEKLFF
few | NA | TRBJ1-2 | 13 | TRBV5-1 | TGCGCCAGCAGCTTAAACAGAAACTATGGCTACACCTTC | CASSLNRNYGYTF
NA | TRBD1 | TRBJ2-7 | 12 | TRBV30 | TGTGCCTGGAGCCGGGACAGCTACGAGCAGTACTTC | CAWSRDSYEQYF
NA | NA | TRBJ1-6 | 17 | TRBV14 | TGTGCCAGCAGCAAAAGACTCGTCTCACAGGGTAGATCACCCCTCCACTTT | CASSKRLVSQGRSPLHF
NA | NA | TRBJ2-1 | 14 | TRBV30 | TGTGCCTGGAGGTGGGGACTGCCCTACAATGAGCAGTTCTTC | CAWRWGLPYNEQFF
NA | NA | TRBJ2-2 | 14 | TRBV29-1 | TGCAGCGTCCGACCCCTCGGAAACACCGGGGAGCTGTTTTTT | CSVRPLGNTGELFF
NA | TRBD2 | TRBJ2-7 | 16 | TRBV7-3 | TGTGCCAGCACCCTATACGAAGCGGGGGGCCCCCACGAGCAGTACTTC | CASTLYEAGGPHEQYF
NA | NA | TRBJ2-7 | 14 | TRBV9 | TGTGCCAGCAGTGCGGACAGCAGCTCCTACGAGCAGTACTTC | CASSADSSSYEQYF
NA | NA | TRBJ2-3 | 14 | TRBV7-2 | TGTGCCAGCAGCCTGGACGGCAACACAGATACGCAGTATTTT | CASSLDGNTDTQYF
NA | NA | TRBJ2-7 | 15 | TRBV5-1 | TGCGCCAGCAGCATCGGGACTCACCGTTCCTACGAGCAGTACTTC | CASSIGTHRSYEQYF
once | TRBD1 | TRBJ2-3 | 13 | TRBV30 | TGTGCCTCAAGACAGGGCAGCACAGATACGCAGTATTTT | CASRQGSTDTQYF
NA | NA | TRBJ2-7 | 14 | TRBV11-3 | TGTGCCAGCAGCAGAATGACAGGTCCCTACGAGCAGTACTTC | CASSRMTGPYEQYF
NA | NA | TRBJ2-3 | 11 | TRBV29-1 | TGCAGCGTTGGATTGGCAGATACGCAGTATTTT | CSVGLADTQYF
NA | TRBD2 | TRBJ2-1 | 15 | TRBV6-5 | TGTGCCAGCAGTTACGTCGGGGGGGCCTGGAATGAGCAGTTCTTC | CASSYVGGAWNEQFF
few | NA | TRBJ1-2 | 14 | TRBV7-9 | TGTGCCAGCAGCCGGGGCGGGGACAACTATGGCTACACCTTC | CASSRGGDNYGYTF
NA | TRBD1 | TRBJ2-7 | 14 | TRBV30 | TGTGCCTGGAGAGGGACAGCGAGCTCCTACGAGCAGTACTTC | CAWRGTASSYEQYF
NA | TRBD1 | TRBJ2-7 | 14 | TRBV7-9 | TGTGCCAGCAGCATCTACAGGGGGAGCGGCGAGCAGTACTTC | CASSIYRGSGEQYF
NA | NA | TRBJ1-2 | 13 | TRBV9 | TGTGCCAGCAGCGTTCGGGCCGACTATGGCTACACCTTC | CASSVRADYGYTF
NA | NA | TRBJ2-7 | 12 | TRBV2 | TGTGCCAGCGGAGACACACCCTACGAGCAGTACTTC | CASGDTPYEQYF
NA | NA | TRBJ2-2 | 14 | TRBV9 | TGTGCCAGCAGCGTAGCTCCGGGGACCGGGGAGCTGTTTTTT | CASSVAPGTGELFF
NA | NA | TRBJ1-5 | 13 | TRBV29-1 | TGCAGCGTGGGTACAGGGCAGGGTCAGCCCCAGCATTTT | CSVGTGQGQPQHF
NA | NA | TRBJ2-7 | 15 | TRBV6-5 | TGTGCCAGCAGCTATGGGTCAACCACGCTCTACGAGCAGTACTTC | CASSYGSTTLYEQYF
NA | TRBD1 | TRBJ2-1 | 17 | TRBV5-1 | TGCGCCAGCAGCTGGCGGACTGGGACAGCCATCACGAATGAGCAGTTCTTC | CASSWRTGTAITNEQFF
NA | NA | TRBJ1-4 | 14 | TRBV9 | TGTGCCAGCAGCCCCACCGTCGGGGCTGAAAAACTGTTTTTT | CASSPTVGAEKLFF
NA | NA | TRBJ2-3 | 15 | TRBV30 | TGTGCCTGGAGTAAGGGACTCCCAAACACAGATACGCAGTATTTT | CAWSKGLPNTDTQYF
few | TRBD1 | TRBJ2-1 | 14 | TRBV29-1 | TGCAGCGCCCGTAGGGACAGGGGGCAGGATGAGCAGTTCTTC | CSARRDRGQDEQFF
few | TRBD1 | TRBJ2-7 | 15 | TRBV9 | TGTGCCAGCAGCGTAGCTGGGACAGGGGAGCGAGAGCAGTACTTC | CASSVAGTGEREQYF
NA | NA | TRBJ2-3 | 17 | TRBV5-1 | TGCGCCAGCAGCTCGGGAGCCGAAACTGGGGGCACAGATACGCAGTATTTT | CASSSGAETGGTDTQYF